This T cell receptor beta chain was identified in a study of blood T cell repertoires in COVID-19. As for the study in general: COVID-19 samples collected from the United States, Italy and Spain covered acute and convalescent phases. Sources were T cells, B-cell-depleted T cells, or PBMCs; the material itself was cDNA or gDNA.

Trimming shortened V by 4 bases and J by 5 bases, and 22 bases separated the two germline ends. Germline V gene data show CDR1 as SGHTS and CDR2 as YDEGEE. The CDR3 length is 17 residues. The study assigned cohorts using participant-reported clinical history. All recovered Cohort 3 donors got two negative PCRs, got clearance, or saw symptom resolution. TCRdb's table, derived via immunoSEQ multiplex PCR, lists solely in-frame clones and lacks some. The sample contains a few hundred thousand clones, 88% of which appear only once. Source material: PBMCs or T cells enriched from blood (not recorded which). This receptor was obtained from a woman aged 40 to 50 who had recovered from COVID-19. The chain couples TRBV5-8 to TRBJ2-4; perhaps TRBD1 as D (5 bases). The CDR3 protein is CASSPKRKTGVQNIQYF. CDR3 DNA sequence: TGTGCCAGCAGCCCGAAGAGGAAAACAGGAGTCCAAAACATTCAGTACTTC.